This T cell receptor (beta chain) was profiled in a study of T cells expressing NK-cell markers. This CDR3 region has 13 residues. Germline CDR1 reads LGHDT; CDR2 reads YNNKEL (reference sequence). TCRdb re-called the 5' RACE reads and gives one entry per CDR3 protein, without DNA. The sample data list about 460,000 distinct CDR3 sequences. The receptor was isolated from a woman aged 45-65 years in good health. The sample was blood T cells: a sorted CD56 or NKG2C T cell subset, CD4+ or CD8+ T cells, or bulk PBMC T cells (not recorded which). The chain links TRBV3-1 to TRBJ2-7. CDR3: CASSQDQWMRQYF.